These T cell receptor beta chains were read from a single sample in a study of radiation and T cells in renal cell carcinoma. Sequencing used immunoSEQ multiplex PCR; TCRdb keeps in-frame clones, though not all of them. This sample yields 20,000 to 25,000 clones, of which about 80% are seen a single time; about 37% belongs to the top ten. This material consisted of blood, taken from a patient whose treatment included radiotherapy and nephrectomy. These receptors were taken from a man aged 60-69 years with renal cell carcinoma. The CDR3 runs from the conserved cysteine through the conserved F or W. A D gene is named only where the DNA matches it firmly. Clone sizes are given selectively: once, few, many, or a class where the clone is expanded.

clone_size,v_call,j_call,d_call,cdr3_nt,cdr3_aa
.,TRBV2,TRBJ1-1,.,TGTGCTGGAGCGCCGACAGTGAACACTGAAGCTTTCTTT,CAGAPTVNTEAFF
.,TRBV7-6,TRBJ1-2,.,TGTGCCAGCAGCCCAACAGGATTTCTTAACTATGGCTACACCTTC,CASSPTGFLNYGYTF
.,TRBV7-2,TRBJ1-4,TRBD1,TGTGCCAGCAGCACCAGGACAGGGAAAGCAACTAATGAAAAACTGTTTTTT,CASSTRTGKATNEKLFF
.,TRBV27,TRBJ1-2,.,TGTGCCAGCAGTTTAACAGTTAACTATGGCTACACCTTC,CASSLTVNYGYTF
.,TRBV4-3,TRBJ2-7,.,TGCGCCAGCAGCCAAGGCCCTAGCCCCTATTACGAGCAGTACTTC,CASSQGPSPYYEQYF
.,TRBV30,TRBJ2-7,.,TGTGCCTGGAGTCCTTATTACGAGCAGTACTTC,CAWSPYYEQYF
medium-sized,TRBV14,TRBJ1-4,.,TGTGCCAGCAGCCAAGATCTTAAAGAGTGGTTTGTTGGGTCAGGGGATGAAAAACTGTTTTTT,CASSQDLKEWFVGSGDEKLFF
.,TRBV11-2,TRBJ2-1,.,TGTGCCAGCAGCTCCCAGCTCGAGCAGTTCTTC,CASSSQLEQFF
many,TRBV9,TRBJ2-5,.,TGTGCCAGCAGCGGGCCGGGGCCCCAAGAGACCCAGTACTTC,CASSGPGPQETQYF
.,TRBV6-1,TRBJ2-7,TRBD1,TGTGCCATCGGGACAGGGAACTACGAGCAGTACTTC,CAIGTGNYEQYF
.,TRBV19,TRBJ2-7,.,TGTGCCAGTAGTATTAGGGGTTTTGATCGGCAGTACTTC,CASSIRGFDRQYF
.,TRBV11-2,TRBJ1-2,TRBD1,TGTGCCAGCAGCTTAGTGACAGGGGACTATGGCTACACCTTC,CASSLVTGDYGYTF
.,TRBV30,TRBJ1-3,.,TGTGCCTGGAGTGTACCGGCAGCCGGAAACACCATATATTTT,CAWSVPAAGNTIYF
.,TRBV6-5,TRBJ2-5,.,TGTGCCAGCGCCGCAATCCAAGAGACCCAGTACTTC,CASAAIQETQYF
.,TRBV6-1,TRBJ1-1,.,TGTGCCAGCAGTGAAGCGGTCTGGGGTCAACGCACTGAAGCTTTCTTT,CASSEAVWGQRTEAFF
.,TRBV18,TRBJ2-3,.,TGTGCCAGCTCACCACTCCAGGGCCGCACAGATACGCAGTATTTT,CASSPLQGRTDTQYF
.,TRBV5-1,TRBJ1-1,TRBD1,TGCGCCAGCAGCCGCGGACAGGGGGCCTACACTGAAGCTTTCTTT,CASSRGQGAYTEAFF
.,TRBV5-4,TRBJ2-1,.,TGTGCCAGCAGACTGGACCCCGCCCTACCCAATGAGCAGTTCTTC,CASRLDPALPNEQFF
once,TRBV7-2,TRBJ2-2,.,TGTGCCAGCAGCTTAAGGGGACCGAACACCGGGGAGCTGTTTTTT,CASSLRGPNTGELFF
.,TRBV5-1,TRBJ2-2,.,TGCGCCAGCAGCTGGCCCCCGGGAGAGAACACCGGGGAGCTGTTTTTT,CASSWPPGENTGELFF
.,TRBV10-2,TRBJ1-3,.,TGCGCCAGCAGTGAGGCAGTCCCGTTCTCTGGAAACACCATATATTTT,CASSEAVPFSGNTIYF
.,TRBV25-1,TRBJ2-3,TRBD2,TGTGCCAGCAGTGGCGGACTAGCGACAGATACGCAGTATTTT,CASSGGLATDTQYF
.,TRBV25-1,TRBJ2-2,.,TGTGCCAGCAGTGAGGCAGGGGACACCGGGGAGCTGTTTTTT,CASSEAGDTGELFF
.,TRBV15,TRBJ2-7,.,TGTGCCACCAGCAGAGATAGTACGGGGGGCGCGAAGAACTACGAGCAGTACTTC,CATSRDSTGGAKNYEQYF
.,TRBV4-1,TRBJ1-1,.,TGCGCCAGCAGCCAAGCTACCGGGACGGCTAACATTGAAGCTTTCTTT,CASSQATGTANIEAFF
.,TRBV4-1,TRBJ2-1,TRBD2,TGCGCCAGCAGCCTAGCGGGAGGTTACAATGAGCAGTTCTTC,CASSLAGGYNEQFF
.,TRBV29-1,TRBJ2-1,.,TGCAGCGTCCGGACTCGAAGCTCCTACAATGAGCAGTTCTTC,CSVRTRSSYNEQFF
.,TRBV29-1,TRBJ1-1,.,TGCAGCGCTCACCCCTACCTCGGGGGAGCTTTCTTT,CSAHPYLGGAFF
.,TRBV2,TRBJ1-5,TRBD1,TGTGCCAGCAGGCGGGGACAGAACAATCAGCCCCAGCATTTT,CASRRGQNNQPQHF
few,TRBV30,TRBJ1-1,.,TGTGCCTGGATAGGGCGGAACCGCTACACTGAAGCTTTCTTT,CAWIGRNRYTEAFF
.,TRBV10-2,TRBJ1-4,.,TGTGCCATCAGTGACGTCTCGCAGGTTGAGGGTGAAAAACTGTTTTTT,CAISDVSQVEGEKLFF
.,TRBV5-1,TRBJ2-5,TRBD2,TGCGCCAGCAGCTTTGGGACTACCCAAGAGACCCAGTACTTC,CASSFGTTQETQYF